Here is one T cell receptor beta chain with its context. Its antigen is not identified. CDR3 length: 15 amino acids. Trimming shortened V by 0 bases and J by 2 bases, and 10 bases separated the two germline ends. Per the germline V gene, CDR1 is LGHNA and CDR2 is YSLEER. This sample is part of a study of Tregs in tolerant kidney transplant recipients. Study-wide points: This study did not directly address biological reproducibility. Tregs expanded with activated donor B cells seemed most donor-specific. Validation in larger populations is needed because few patients were studied.

Measured with immunoSEQ multiplex PCR; TCRdb has only the in-frame clones, and not every one. Among some 65,000 clones listed, 84% were seen once. Unstimulated regulatory T cells (CD4+CD25+CD127-), CD4+CD25- non-regulatory cells, CD4 and CD8 cells were FACS-sorted from thawed PBMCs. The source is a human donor in good health. Sequencing was carried out using CD4+ T cells from blood. The chain carries TRBV4-3 and TRBJ1-1; D remains unclear. The CDR3 DNA follows: TGCGCCAGCAGCCAAGACTATACGGCCAACACTGAAGCTTTCTTT. This sequence encodes CASSQDYTANTEAFF.